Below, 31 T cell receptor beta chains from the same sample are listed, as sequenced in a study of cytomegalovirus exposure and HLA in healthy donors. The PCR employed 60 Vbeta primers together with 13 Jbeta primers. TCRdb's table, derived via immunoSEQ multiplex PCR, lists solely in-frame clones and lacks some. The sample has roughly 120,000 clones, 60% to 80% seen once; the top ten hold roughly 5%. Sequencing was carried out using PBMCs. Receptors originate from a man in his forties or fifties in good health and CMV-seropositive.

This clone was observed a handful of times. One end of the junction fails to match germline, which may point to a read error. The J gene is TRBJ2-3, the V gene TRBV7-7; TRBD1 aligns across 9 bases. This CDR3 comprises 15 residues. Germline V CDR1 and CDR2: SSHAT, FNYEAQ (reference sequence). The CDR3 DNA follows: TGTGCTAGCAGCTTAGCGATCGGACAGGGGGATACGCAGTATTTT. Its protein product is CASSLAIGQGDTQYF.

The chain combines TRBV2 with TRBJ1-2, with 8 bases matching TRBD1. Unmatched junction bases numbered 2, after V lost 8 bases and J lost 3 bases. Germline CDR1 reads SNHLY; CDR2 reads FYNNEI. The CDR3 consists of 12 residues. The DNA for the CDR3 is TGTGCCAGCGACAGGGGTGACTATGGCTACACCTTC. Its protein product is CASDRGDYGYTF.

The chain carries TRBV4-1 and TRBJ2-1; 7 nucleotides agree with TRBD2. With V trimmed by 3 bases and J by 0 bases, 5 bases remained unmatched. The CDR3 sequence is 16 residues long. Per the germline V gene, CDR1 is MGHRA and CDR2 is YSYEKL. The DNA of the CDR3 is TGCGCCAGCAGCCACCGACTAGCAGACTCCTACAATGAGCAGTTCTTC. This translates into CASSHRLADSYNEQFF.

The CDR3 coding sequence is TGTGCCAGCAGCCCCAGAGGACAGGGGACTGGGGCCAACGTCCTGACTTTC. Protein product: CASSPRGQGTGANVLTF. This chain links TRBV7-9 with TRBJ2-6; 9 bases match TRBD1. V dropped 5 bases and J dropped 2; count of bases not matched to a gene: 7. The CDR3 covers 17 residues. Looked up from germline, CDR1 is SEHNR and CDR2 is FQNEAQ (reference sequence).

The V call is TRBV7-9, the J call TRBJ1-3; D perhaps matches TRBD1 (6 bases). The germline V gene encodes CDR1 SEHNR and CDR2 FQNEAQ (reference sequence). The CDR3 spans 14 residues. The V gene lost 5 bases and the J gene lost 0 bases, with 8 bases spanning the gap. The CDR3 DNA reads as TGTGCCAGCAGCACAGGGAACTCTGGAAACACCATATATTTT. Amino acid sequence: CASSTGNSGNTIYF.

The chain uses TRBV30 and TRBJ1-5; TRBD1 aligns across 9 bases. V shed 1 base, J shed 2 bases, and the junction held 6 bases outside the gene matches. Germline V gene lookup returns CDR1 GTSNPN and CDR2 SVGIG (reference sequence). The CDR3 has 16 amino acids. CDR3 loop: CAWSGTTGGGNQPQHF. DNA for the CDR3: TGTGCCTGGAGTGGGACTACAGGGGGCGGCAATCAGCCCCAGCATTTT.

In nucleotides, the CDR3 is TGTGCCAGCAGTGAAACAGGTACCGATGGCTACACCTTC. Translation: CASSETGTDGYTF. The chain has TRBV2 and TRBJ1-2; tentative D call: TRBD1 (5 bases). The CDR3 loop spans 13 amino acids. Deletions cut 2 bases from V and 6 bases from J, with 10 bases between. CDR1 and CDR2 (germline): SNHLY, FYNNEI.

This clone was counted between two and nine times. CDR3 DNA sequence: TGTGCCAGCAGTGATGAATTAGGAGTGGTGTACTTC. It codes for CASSDELGVVYF. The chain employs TRBV2 and TRBJ2-5, with no clear D. The V gene lost 3 bases and the J gene lost 13 bases, with 15 bases spanning the gap. Germline values: CDR1 SNHLY, CDR2 FYNNEI. The CDR3 is 12 residues long.

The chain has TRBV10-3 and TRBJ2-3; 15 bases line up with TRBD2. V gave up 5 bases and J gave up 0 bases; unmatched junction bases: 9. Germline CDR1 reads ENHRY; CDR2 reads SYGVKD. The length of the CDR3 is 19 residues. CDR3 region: CAISSGLAGGFTSTDTQYF. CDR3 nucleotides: TGTGCCATCAGTTCGGGACTAGCGGGAGGTTTTACTAGCACAGATACGCAGTATTTT.

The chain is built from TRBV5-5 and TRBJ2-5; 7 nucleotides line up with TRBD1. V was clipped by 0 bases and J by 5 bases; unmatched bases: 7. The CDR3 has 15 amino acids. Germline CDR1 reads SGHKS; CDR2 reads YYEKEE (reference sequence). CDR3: CASSLVQGVGETQYF. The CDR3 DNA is TGTGCCAGCAGCTTGGTCCAGGGGGTAGGTGAGACCCAGTACTTC.

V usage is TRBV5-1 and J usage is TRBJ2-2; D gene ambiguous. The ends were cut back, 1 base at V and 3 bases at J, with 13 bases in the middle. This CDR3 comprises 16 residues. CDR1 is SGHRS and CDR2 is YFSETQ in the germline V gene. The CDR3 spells CASSLQINRDTGELFF. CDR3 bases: TGCGCCAGCAGCTTGCAAATCAATCGGGACACCGGGGAGCTGTTTTTT.

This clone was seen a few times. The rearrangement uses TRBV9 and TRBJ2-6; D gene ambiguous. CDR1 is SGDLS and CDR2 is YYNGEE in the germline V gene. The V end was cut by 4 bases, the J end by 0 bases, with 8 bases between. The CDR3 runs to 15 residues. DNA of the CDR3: TGTGCCAGCAGCACGTTTAGCTCTGGGGCCAACGTCCTGACTTTC. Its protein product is CASSTFSSGANVLTF.

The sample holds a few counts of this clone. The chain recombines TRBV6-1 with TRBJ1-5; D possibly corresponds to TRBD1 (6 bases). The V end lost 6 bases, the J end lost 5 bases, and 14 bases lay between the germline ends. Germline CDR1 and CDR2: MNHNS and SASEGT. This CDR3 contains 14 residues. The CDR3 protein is CASRHRVVDQPQHF. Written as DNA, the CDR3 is TGTGCCAGCAGACACAGGGTGGTGGATCAGCCCCAGCATTTT.

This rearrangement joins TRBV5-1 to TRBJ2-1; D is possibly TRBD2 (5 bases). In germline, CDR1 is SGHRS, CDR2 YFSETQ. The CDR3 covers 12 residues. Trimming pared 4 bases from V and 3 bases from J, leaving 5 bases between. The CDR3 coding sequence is TGCGCCAGCAGCCGGGGCTACAATGAGCAGTTCTTC. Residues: CASSRGYNEQFF.

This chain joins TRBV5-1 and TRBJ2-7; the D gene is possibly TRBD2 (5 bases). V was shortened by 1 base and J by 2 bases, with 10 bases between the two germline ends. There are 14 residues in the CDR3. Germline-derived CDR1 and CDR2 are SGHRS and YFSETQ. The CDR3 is CASSLMDSTYEQYF. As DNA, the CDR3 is TGCGCCAGCAGCTTGATGGACTCGACCTACGAGCAGTACTTC. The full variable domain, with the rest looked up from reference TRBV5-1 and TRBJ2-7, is KAGVTQTPRYLIKTRGQQVTLSCSPISGHRSVSWYQQTPGQGLQFLFEYFSETQRNKGNFPGRFSGRQFSNSRSEMNVSTLELGDSALYLCASSLMDSTYEQYFGPGTRLTVT.

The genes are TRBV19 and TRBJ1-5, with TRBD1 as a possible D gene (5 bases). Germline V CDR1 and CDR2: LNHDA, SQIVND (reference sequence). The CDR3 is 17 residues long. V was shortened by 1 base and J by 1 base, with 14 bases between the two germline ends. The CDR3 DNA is TGTGCCAGTAGTATAGGGGCAGTTAGGGGAAGCAATCAGCCCCAGCATTTT. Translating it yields CASSIGAVRGSNQPQHF.

The CDR3 nucleotides read TGTGCCAGCAGTTACTCGAATGCGCCTAGCACAGATACGCAGTATTTT. It is translated as CASSYSNAPSTDTQYF. The gene calls are TRBV6-5 and TRBJ2-3; D remains unclear. Germline assignment: CDR1 MNHEY and CDR2 SVGAGI. Trimming pared 0 bases from V and 0 bases from J, leaving 10 bases between. The CDR3 runs to 16 residues.

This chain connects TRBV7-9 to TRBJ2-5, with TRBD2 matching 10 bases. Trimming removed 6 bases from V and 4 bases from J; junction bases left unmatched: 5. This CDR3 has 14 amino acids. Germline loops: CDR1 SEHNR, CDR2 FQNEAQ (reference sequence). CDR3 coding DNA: TGTGCCAGCAGTAAATTAGCGGGAGGAGAGACCCAGTACTTC. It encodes CASSKLAGGETQYF.

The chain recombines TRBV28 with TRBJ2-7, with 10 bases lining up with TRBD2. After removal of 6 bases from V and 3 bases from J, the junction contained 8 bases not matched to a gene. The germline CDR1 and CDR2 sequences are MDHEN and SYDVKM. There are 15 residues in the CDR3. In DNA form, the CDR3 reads TGTGCCAGCAGCTCCGGGACTAGCGCGTTCTACGAGCAGTACTTC. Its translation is CASSSGTSAFYEQYF. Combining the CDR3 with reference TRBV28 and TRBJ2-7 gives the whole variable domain DVKVTQSSRYLVKRTGEKVFLECVQDMDHENMFWYRQDPGLGLRLIYFSYDVKMKEKGDIPEGYSVSREKKERFSLILESASTNQTSMYLCASSSGTSAFYEQYFGPGTRLTVT.

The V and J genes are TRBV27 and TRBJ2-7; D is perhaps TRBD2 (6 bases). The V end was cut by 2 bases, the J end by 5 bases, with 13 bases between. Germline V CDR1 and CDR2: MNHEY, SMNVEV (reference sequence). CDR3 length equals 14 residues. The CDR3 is CASSLNRGKNEQYF. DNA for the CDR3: TGTGCCAGCAGTTTAAATCGGGGGAAAAACGAGCAGTACTTC.

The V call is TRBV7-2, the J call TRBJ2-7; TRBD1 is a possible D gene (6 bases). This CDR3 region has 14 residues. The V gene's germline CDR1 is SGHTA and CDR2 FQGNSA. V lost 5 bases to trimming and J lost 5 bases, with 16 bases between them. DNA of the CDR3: TGTGCCAGCAGCCGATCACAGGGCCGCAACGAGCAGTACTTC. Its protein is CASSRSQGRNEQYF.

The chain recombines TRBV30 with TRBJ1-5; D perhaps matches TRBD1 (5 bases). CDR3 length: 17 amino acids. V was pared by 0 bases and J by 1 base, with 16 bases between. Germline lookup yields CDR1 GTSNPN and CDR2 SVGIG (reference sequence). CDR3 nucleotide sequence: TGTGCCTGGAGTGTTCAGGGTTCTAGTCCGAGCAATCAGCCCCAGCATTTT. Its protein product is CAWSVQGSSPSNQPQHF.

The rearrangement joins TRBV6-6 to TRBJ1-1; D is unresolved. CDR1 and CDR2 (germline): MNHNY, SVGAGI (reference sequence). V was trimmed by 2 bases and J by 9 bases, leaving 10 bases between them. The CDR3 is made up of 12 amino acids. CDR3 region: CASSYGTGKAFF. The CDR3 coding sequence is TGTGCCAGCAGTTACGGAACGGGGAAAGCTTTCTTT.

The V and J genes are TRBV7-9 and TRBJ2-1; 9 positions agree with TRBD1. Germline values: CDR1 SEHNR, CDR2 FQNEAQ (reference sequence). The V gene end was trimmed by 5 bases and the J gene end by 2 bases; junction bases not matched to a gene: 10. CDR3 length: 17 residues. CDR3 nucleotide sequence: TGTGCCAGCAGCCCCACTAACAGGACAGGGGCCTACAATGAGCAGTTCTTC. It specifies CASSPTNRTGAYNEQFF.

The CDR3 DNA reads as TGTGCCTGGAGCAGGGGGCCCTATGGCTACACCTTC. It yields the protein CAWSRGPYGYTF. This sequence joins TRBV30 and TRBJ1-2, with 8 bases aligning to TRBD1. CDR1 is GTSNPN, CDR2 SVGIG, per germline (reference sequence). The CDR3 sequence is 12 residues long. V lost 3 bases to trimming and J lost 4 bases; unmatched junction nucleotides: 1.

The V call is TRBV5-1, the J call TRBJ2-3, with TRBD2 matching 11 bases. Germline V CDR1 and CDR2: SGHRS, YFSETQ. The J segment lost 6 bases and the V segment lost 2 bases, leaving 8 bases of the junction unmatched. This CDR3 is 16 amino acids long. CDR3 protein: CASSFLAGGPVDTQYF. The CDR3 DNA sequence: TGCGCCAGCAGCTTCTTAGCGGGAGGGCCTGTGGATACGCAGTATTTT. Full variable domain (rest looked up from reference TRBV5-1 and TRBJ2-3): KAGVTQTPRYLIKTRGQQVTLSCSPISGHRSVSWYQQTPGQGLQFLFEYFSETQRNKGNFPGRFSGRQFSNSRSEMNVSTLELGDSALYLCASSFLAGGPVDTQYFGPGTRLTVL.

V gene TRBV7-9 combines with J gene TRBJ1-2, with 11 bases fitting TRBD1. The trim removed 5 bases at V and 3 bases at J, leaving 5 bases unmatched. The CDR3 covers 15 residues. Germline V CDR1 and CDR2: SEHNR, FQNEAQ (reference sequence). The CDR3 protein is CASSPGTGGDYGYTF. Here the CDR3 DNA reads TGTGCCAGCAGCCCGGGGACAGGGGGAGACTATGGCTACACCTTC.

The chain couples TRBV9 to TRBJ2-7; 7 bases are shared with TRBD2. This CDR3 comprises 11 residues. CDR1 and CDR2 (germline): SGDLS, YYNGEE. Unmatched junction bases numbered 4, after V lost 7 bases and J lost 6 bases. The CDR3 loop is CASGRAGEQYF. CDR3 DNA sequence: TGTGCCAGCGGGAGGGCCGGCGAGCAGTACTTC.

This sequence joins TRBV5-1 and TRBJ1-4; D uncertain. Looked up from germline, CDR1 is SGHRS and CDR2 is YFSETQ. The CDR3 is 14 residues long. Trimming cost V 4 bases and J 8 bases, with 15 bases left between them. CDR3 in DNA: TGCGCCAGCAGCCTAGGGTCCGGGAGGGAAAAACTGTTTTTT. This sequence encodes CASSLGSGREKLFF.

CDR3 DNA sequence: TGTGCCAGCAGTTACGGTGCGGCGAACACTGAAGCTTTCTTT. This codes for CASSYGAANTEAFF. This chain joins TRBV6-5 and TRBJ1-1; D is ambiguous. This CDR3 is built from 14 residues. CDR1 is MNHEY and CDR2 is SVGAGI in the germline V gene. The V end was cut by 2 bases, the J end by 1 base, with 8 bases between.

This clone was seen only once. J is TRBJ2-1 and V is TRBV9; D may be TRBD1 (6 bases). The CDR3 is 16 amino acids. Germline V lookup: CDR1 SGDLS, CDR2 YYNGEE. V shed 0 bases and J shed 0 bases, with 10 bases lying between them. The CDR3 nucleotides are TGTGCCAGCAGCGTAGCCGGGACACCCTCCTACAATGAGCAGTTCTTC. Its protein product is CASSVAGTPSYNEQFF.